The clone carrying this T cell receptor (beta chain) occurred many times. This entry belongs to a study of HIV-infected patients and healthy controls. The repertoire came from unfractionated whole blood and reflected all unsorted peripheral T cells. Alpha and beta constant-region primers primed reverse transcription of around 550 ng RNA. Using multiplexing indices, alpha and beta chain libraries were generated apart by chain-specific third strand synthesis. One entry per CDR3 protein results from TCRdb running MiXCR on the 5' RACE reads. In the table there are roughly 15,000 distinct CDR3 sequences, more than 8.5% of which are singletons. V dropped 8 bases and J dropped 0 bases, with 9 bases sitting between them. Germline CDR1 MNHEY, CDR2 SVGAGI. The CDR3 runs 13 residues.

The sample was blood. This receptor was obtained from an adult in good health. The genes are TRBV6-5 and TRBJ2-3; the D is unclear. This CDR3 reads CASRLTSTDTQYF. The CDR3 bases are TGTGCCAGCCGTCTAACTAGCACAGATACGCAGTATTTT.